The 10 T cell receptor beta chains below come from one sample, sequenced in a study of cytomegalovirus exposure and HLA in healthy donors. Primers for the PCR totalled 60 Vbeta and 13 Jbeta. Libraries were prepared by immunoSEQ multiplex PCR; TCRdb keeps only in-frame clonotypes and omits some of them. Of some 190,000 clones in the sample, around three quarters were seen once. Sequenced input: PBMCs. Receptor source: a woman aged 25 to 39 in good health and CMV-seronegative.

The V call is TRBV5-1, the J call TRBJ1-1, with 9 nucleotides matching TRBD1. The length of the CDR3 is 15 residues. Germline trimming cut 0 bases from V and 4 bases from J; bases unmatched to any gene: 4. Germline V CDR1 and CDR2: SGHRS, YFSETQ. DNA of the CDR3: TGCGCCAGCAGCTTGGGTGGACAGGGGATCACTGAAGCTTTCTTT. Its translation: CASSLGGQGITEAFF.

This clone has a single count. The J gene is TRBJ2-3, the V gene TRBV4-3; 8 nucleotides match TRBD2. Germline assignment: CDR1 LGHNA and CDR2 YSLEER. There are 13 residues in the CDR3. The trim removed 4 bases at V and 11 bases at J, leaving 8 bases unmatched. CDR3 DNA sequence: TGCGCCAGCAGCCTCGACCCCGGGACTAGGCAGTATTTT. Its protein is CASSLDPGTRQYF.

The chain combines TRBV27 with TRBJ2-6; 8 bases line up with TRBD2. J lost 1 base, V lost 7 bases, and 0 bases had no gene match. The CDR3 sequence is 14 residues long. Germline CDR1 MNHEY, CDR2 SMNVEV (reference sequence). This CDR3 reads CASTGGSGANVLTF. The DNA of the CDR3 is TGTGCCAGCACGGGAGGGTCTGGGGCCAACGTCCTGACTTTC.

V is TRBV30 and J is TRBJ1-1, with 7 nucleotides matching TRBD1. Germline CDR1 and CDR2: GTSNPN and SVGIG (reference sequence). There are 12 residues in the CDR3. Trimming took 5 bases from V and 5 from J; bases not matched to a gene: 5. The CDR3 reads CAWDRVGTEAFF. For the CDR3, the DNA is TGTGCCTGGGACAGGGTCGGGACTGAAGCTTTCTTT.

CDR3 sequence reads: CASSEDRPDEQYF. DNA for the CDR3: TGTGCCAGCAGTGAAGACAGGCCTGACGAGCAGTACTTC. This sequence joins TRBV6-1 and TRBJ2-7, with D maybe TRBD1 (5 bases). The germline V gene encodes CDR1 MNHNS and CDR2 SASEGT. V was trimmed by 1 base and J by 5 bases, leaving 9 bases between them. CDR3 length: 13 amino acids.

The CDR3 loop is CASSQGSAAGITDTQYF. Here the CDR3 DNA reads TGCGCCAGCAGCCAAGGTTCCGCCGCAGGGATCACAGATACGCAGTATTTT. This rearrangement joins TRBV4-3 to TRBJ2-3; D possibly corresponds to TRBD1 (5 bases). This CDR3 has 17 amino acids. Trimming shortened V by 1 base and J by 2 bases, and 16 bases separated the two germline ends. CDR1 and CDR2 from the germline V gene are LGHNA and YSLEER.

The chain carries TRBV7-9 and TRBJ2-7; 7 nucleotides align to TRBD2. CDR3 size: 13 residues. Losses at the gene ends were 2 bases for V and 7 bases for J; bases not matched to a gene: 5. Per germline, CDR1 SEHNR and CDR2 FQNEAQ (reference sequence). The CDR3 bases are TGTGCCAGCAGCTTATTAGCGGGTCCAGAGCAGTACTTC. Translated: CASSLLAGPEQYF. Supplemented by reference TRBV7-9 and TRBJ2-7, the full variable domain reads DTGVSQNPRHKITKRGQNVTFRCDPISEHNRLYWYRQTLGQGPEFLTYFQNEAQLEKSRLLSDRFSAERPKGSFSTLEIQRTEQGDSAMYLCASSLLAGPEQYFGPGTRLTVT.

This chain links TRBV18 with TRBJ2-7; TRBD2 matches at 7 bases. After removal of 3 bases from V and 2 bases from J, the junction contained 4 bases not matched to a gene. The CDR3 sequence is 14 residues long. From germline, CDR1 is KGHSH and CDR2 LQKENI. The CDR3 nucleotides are TGTGCCAGCTCACCGGTGGGGGGGGCCTACGAGCAGTACTTC. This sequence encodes CASSPVGGAYEQYF.

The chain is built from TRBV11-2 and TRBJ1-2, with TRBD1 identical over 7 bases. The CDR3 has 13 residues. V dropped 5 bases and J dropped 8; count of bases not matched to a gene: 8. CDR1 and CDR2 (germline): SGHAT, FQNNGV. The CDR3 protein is CASSPDRVRGYTF. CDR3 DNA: TGTGCCAGCAGCCCTGACAGGGTGCGCGGCTACACCTTC.

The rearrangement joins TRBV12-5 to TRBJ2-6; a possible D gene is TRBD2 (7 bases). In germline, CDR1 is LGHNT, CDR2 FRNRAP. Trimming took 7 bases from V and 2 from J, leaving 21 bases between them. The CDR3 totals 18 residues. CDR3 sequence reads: CASAPGRGYRTGANVLTF. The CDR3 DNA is TGTGCTAGTGCCCCAGGGAGGGGGTATCGGACTGGGGCCAACGTCCTGACTTTC.